These 32 T cell receptor beta chains were all obtained from the same sample, sequenced in a study of blood T cell repertoires in COVID-19. Clones were sequenced by immunoSEQ multiplex PCR, and TCRdb holds only the in-frame ones, with some missing. Here the sample spans 50,000 to 75,000 clones, 70% to 85% being singletons. Sequencing was carried out using peripheral blood. These receptors came from a man in his fifties or sixties with acute or convalescent COVID-19.

This clone was picked up a small number of times. V gene TRBV5-1 combines with J gene TRBJ1-4; D uncertain. The CDR3 covers 15 residues. Per germline, CDR1 SGHRS and CDR2 YFSETQ. With 0 bases removed from V and 0 bases from J, the gap between germline ends came to 6 bases. CDR3 loop: CASSLGRATNEKLFF. In DNA form, the CDR3 reads TGCGCCAGCAGCTTGGGAAGAGCAACTAATGAAAAACTGTTTTTT.

This chain uses TRBV29-1 with TRBJ2-5, with TRBD2 matching 8 bases. CDR1 is SQVTM and CDR2 is ANQGSEA in the germline V gene. This CDR3 comprises 14 residues. V lost 4 bases and J lost 0; bases outside the gene matches: 4. As DNA, the CDR3 is TGCAGCGTTGTGCCTAGCGGGTACCAAGAGACCCAGTACTTC. It yields the protein CSVVPSGYQETQYF.

The V gene is TRBV6-5, the J gene TRBJ1-4; tentative D call: TRBD1 (6 bases). The CDR3 sequence is 13 residues long. The V gene's germline CDR1 is MNHEY and CDR2 SVGAGI. V lost 4 bases to trimming and J lost 6 bases, with 9 bases between them. The CDR3 DNA is TGTGCCAGCAGTTCAGGGGTGGATGAAAAACTGTTTTTT. Amino acids: CASSSGVDEKLFF.

The chain carries TRBV11-3 and TRBJ2-1; 9 bases agree with TRBD2. Germline V lookup: CDR1 SGHNT, CDR2 YENEEA. V shed 4 bases and J 2 bases; nucleotides not matched to a gene: 6. The CDR3 spans 16 residues. CDR3 region: CASSSRAGGTYNEQFF. CDR3 bases: TGTGCCAGCAGCTCCCGAGCGGGAGGTACCTACAATGAGCAGTTCTTC.

V usage is TRBV5-6 and J usage is TRBJ2-5; 8 nucleotides match TRBD1. There are 17 residues in the CDR3. Germline V gives CDR1 SGHDT, CDR2 YYEEEE. With V trimmed by 0 bases and J by 5 bases, 12 bases remained unmatched. The CDR3 sequence: CASSLAGVTGVIETQYF. The CDR3 DNA is TGTGCCAGCAGCTTGGCCGGAGTGACAGGGGTCATCGAGACCCAGTACTTC.

The chain combines TRBV9 with TRBJ2-7; no clear D gene. The germline V gene encodes CDR1 SGDLS and CDR2 YYNGEE. Deletions cut 0 bases from V and 0 bases from J, with 4 bases between. The length of the CDR3 is 13 residues. The CDR3 region is CASSVDLSYEQYF. As DNA, the CDR3 is TGTGCCAGCAGCGTAGATCTCTCCTACGAGCAGTACTTC.

The J gene is TRBJ1-5, the V gene TRBV6-1, with 7 positions matching TRBD1. This CDR3 region has 16 residues. Germline CDR1 reads MNHNS; CDR2 reads SASEGT. V lost 1 base to trimming and J lost 1 base; unmatched junction nucleotides: 4. CDR3 in amino acids: CASSEDRGRSNQPQHF. The CDR3 DNA reads as TGTGCCAGCAGTGAAGACAGGGGTAGAAGCAATCAGCCCCAGCATTTT.

The gene calls are TRBV28 and TRBJ2-1; 8 bases match TRBD2. V trimming: 6 bases; J trimming: 7 bases; junction bases outside the gene matches: 8. Germline values: CDR1 MDHEN, CDR2 SYDVKM. The CDR3 has 14 residues. CDR3 nucleotide sequence: TGTGCCAGCAGCACCCTCCCTAGCGGGAATGAGCAGTTCTTC. Translation gives CASSTLPSGNEQFF.

This clone was detected only once. This chain uses TRBV6-6 with TRBJ2-5; D remains ambiguous. This CDR3 has 13 residues. The ends were cut back, 7 bases at V and 2 bases at J, with 11 bases in the middle. In germline, CDR1 is MNHNY, CDR2 SVGAGI (reference sequence). CDR3 sequence reads: CASMPSTQETQYF. The CDR3 DNA reads TGTGCCAGCATGCCGAGCACTCAAGAGACCCAGTACTTC.

This chain connects TRBV18 to TRBJ2-7, with D perhaps TRBD2 (5 bases). This CDR3 contains 13 residues. V was pared by 5 bases and J by 0 bases, with 8 bases between. Germline assignment: CDR1 KGHSH and CDR2 LQKENI. The CDR3 loop is CASSAGISYEQYF. The CDR3 DNA reads as TGTGCCAGCTCAGCCGGGATCTCCTACGAGCAGTACTTC. The whole variable domain, filled in from reference TRBV18 and TRBJ2-7, reads NAGVMQNPRHLVRRRGQEARLRCSPMKGHSHVYWYRQLPEEGLKFMVYLQKENIIDESGMPKERFSAEFPKEGPSILRIQQVVRGDSAAYFCASSAGISYEQYFGPGTRLTVT.

This clone occurred a few times. The rearrangement uses TRBV27 and TRBJ1-2; 7 bases match TRBD1. The CDR3 is 16 residues long. With 5 bases clipped from V and 2 bases from J, the junction kept 11 bases outside the gene matches. Per the germline V gene, CDR1 is MNHEY and CDR2 is SMNVEV (reference sequence). The CDR3 DNA reads TGTGCCAGCAGTCCCCCATTCGGGACAGCGAACTATGGCTACACCTTC. Translating it yields CASSPPFGTANYGYTF.

The chain couples TRBV9 to TRBJ2-1; D possibly corresponds to TRBD1 (5 bases). Germline V gene lookup returns CDR1 SGDLS and CDR2 YYNGEE. Trimming removed 6 bases at V and 4 bases at J, with 14 bases between. CDR3 length: 14 residues. The CDR3 DNA reads TGTGCCAGCACCGCGGACACCGAATACAATGAGCAGTTCTTC. Its protein product is CASTADTEYNEQFF.

The rearrangement joins TRBV5-1 to TRBJ2-1; unclear D gene. The CDR3 length is 15 residues. Germline V gene lookup returns CDR1 SGHRS and CDR2 YFSETQ. Trimming left V 0 bases short and J 6 bases short, with 13 bases between. CDR3: CASSLDQLSGNEQFF. CDR3 coding DNA: TGCGCCAGCAGCTTGGATCAATTATCAGGCAATGAGCAGTTCTTC.

This chain links TRBV28 with TRBJ2-2; TRBD1 matches 7 bases. CDR1 and CDR2 (germline): MDHEN, SYDVKM. CDR3 length equals 12 residues. V shed 6 bases and J 6 bases; nucleotides not matched to a gene: 1. CDR3 amino acids: CASRTGAGELFF. In nucleotides, the CDR3 is TGTGCCAGCAGAACAGGGGCCGGGGAGCTGTTTTTT.

V usage is TRBV20-1 and J usage is TRBJ1-2; a weak D match, TRBD1 (5 bases). Trimming shortened V by 3 bases and J by 8 bases, and 10 bases separated the two germline ends. Germline CDR1 DFQATT, CDR2 SNEGSKA (reference sequence). This CDR3 is built from 11 residues. The CDR3 spells CSARDTGGYTF. CDR3 sequence (DNA): TGCAGTGCTAGGGACACAGGAGGCTACACCTTC.

The V call is TRBV3-1 (or the pseudogene TRBV3-2), the J call TRBJ1-5; TRBD1 agrees at 11 bases. Germline V gives CDR1 LGHDT, CDR2 YNNKEL (reference sequence). The V gene end was trimmed by 4 bases and the J gene end by 6 bases; junction bases not matched to a gene: 2. The CDR3 is 14 residues long. The CDR3: CASSPGQGAQPQHF. The CDR3 DNA sequence: TGTGCCAGCAGCCCAGGACAGGGGGCTCAGCCCCAGCATTTT.

The V and J genes are TRBV6-5 and TRBJ2-5; 8 bases fit TRBD1. CDR3 length equals 13 residues. The J segment lost 6 bases and the V segment lost 6 bases, leaving 6 bases of the junction unmatched. The V gene's germline CDR1 is MNHEY and CDR2 SVGAGI. In nucleotides, the CDR3 is TGTGCCAGCAGGATGGACAGGGAGAAGACCCAGTACTTC. Amino acids: CASRMDREKTQYF.

This clone was observed at least ten times. The V call is TRBV28, the J call TRBJ2-3; D is possibly TRBD1 (6 bases). Germline values: CDR1 MDHEN, CDR2 SYDVKM. The V end was cut by 6 bases, the J end by 5 bases, with 12 bases between. This CDR3 spans 13 amino acids. CDR3 sequence (DNA): TGTGCCAGCAGGCTACAGGGTAGAGATACGCAGTATTTT. Protein: CASRLQGRDTQYF.

This clone was detected only a few times. The chain employs TRBV4-1 and TRBJ1-2; D not certain. V was pared by 4 bases and J by 4 bases, with 16 bases between. The CDR3 extends over 15 amino acids. The germline CDR1 and CDR2 sequences are MGHRA and YSYEKL. The CDR3 DNA follows: TGCGCCAGCAGCCTCAGCGTTACGGCTGCCTATGGCTACACCTTC. Residues: CASSLSVTAAYGYTF.

On this clone: Other DNA sequences in this sample translate to the same CDR3. The V call is TRBV27, the J call TRBJ1-4; D is unclear. Trimming left V 5 bases short and J 4 bases short, with 11 bases between. The CDR3 sequence is 14 residues long. CDR1 is MNHEY, CDR2 SMNVEV, per germline (reference sequence). The CDR3 DNA sequence: TGTGCCAGCAGTCTCCGGGTCTATAATGAAAAACTGTTTTTT. This encodes CASSLRVYNEKLFF.

The chain carries TRBV7-3 and TRBJ1-2, with TRBD1 matching 7 bases. Germline CDR1 is SGHTA and CDR2 is FQGTGA. Unmatched junction bases numbered 5, after V lost 1 base and J lost 6 bases. The CDR3 extends over 14 amino acids. CDR3 amino acids: CASSLNEGAHGYTF. CDR3 sequence (DNA): TGTGCCAGCAGCTTAAATGAGGGGGCGCATGGCTACACCTTC.

This clone turned up a few times. The chain couples TRBV28 to TRBJ2-5; D remains unclear. This CDR3 contains 13 residues. In germline, CDR1 is MDHEN, CDR2 SYDVKM. Trimming cost V 1 base and J 5 bases, with 8 bases left between them. The CDR3 DNA is TGTGCCAGCAGTTTATTAGTATTGGAGACCCAGTACTTC. It specifies CASSLLVLETQYF.

The CDR3 bases are TGTGCCAGCAGTCCCCGGACAGGGCCGCGAGGAAACACCATATATTTT. This gives the protein CASSPRTGPRGNTIYF. The V gene is TRBV27, the J gene TRBJ1-3; 8 bases are shared with TRBD1. With 5 bases clipped from V and 4 bases from J, the junction kept 10 bases outside the gene matches. Germline CDR1 MNHEY, CDR2 SMNVEV (reference sequence). The CDR3 contains 16 residues.

The genes are TRBV4-2 and TRBJ1-4; D uncertain. CDR1 and CDR2 from the germline V gene are LGHNA and YNFKEQ. With 1 base removed from V and 5 bases from J, the gap between germline ends came to 5 bases. The CDR3 is 13 amino acids. The CDR3 DNA is TGTGCCAGCAGCCAAGGGCTGAATGAAAAACTGTTTTTT. As protein: CASSQGLNEKLFF.

The chain has TRBV6-5 and TRBJ2-7, with 10 bases identical to TRBD1. CDR1 MNHEY and CDR2 SVGAGI come from the germline V gene. CDR3 length: 14 amino acids. The V and J ends lost 7 bases and 6 bases, in that order; junction bases with no gene match: 9. CDR3: CASTKTGGRIEQYF. In DNA form, the CDR3 reads TGTGCCAGCACTAAGACAGGGGGCCGGATCGAGCAGTACTTC.

This clone was picked up a small number of times. The chain combines TRBV7-9 with TRBJ2-4; D uncertain. Germline-derived CDR1 and CDR2 are SEHNR and FQNEAQ (reference sequence). Between the trimmed V and J ends, which lost 4 bases and 0 bases, there was a span of 13 bases. The CDR3 has 16 amino acids. CDR3 loop: CASSSMTSLAKNIQYF. CDR3 sequence (DNA): TGTGCCAGCAGCTCTATGACTTCTCTAGCCAAAAACATTCAGTACTTC.

This chain joins TRBV15 and TRBJ2-3; D possibly corresponds to TRBD2 (6 bases). This CDR3 spans 15 amino acids. Germline CDR1 and CDR2: LNHNV and YYDKDF (reference sequence). Trimming took 0 bases from V and 3 from J, leaving 10 bases between them. The CDR3 here is CATSRDPGGTDTQYF. The DNA for the CDR3 is TGTGCCACCAGCAGAGATCCCGGGGGTACAGATACGCAGTATTTT.

The table lists this clone with a count of one. This chain links TRBV21-1 with TRBJ2-7; the table's D call of TRBD1 was not tested on the DNA. TRBV21-1 is labeled a pseudogene. The CDR3 is made up of 16 amino acids. The chain's CDR3 is CASSIPLIRGLGEQYF. The CDR3 DNA follows: TGTGCCAGCAGCATACCCCTGATTAGGGGGTTGGGCGAGCAGTACTTC.

The rearrangement uses TRBV18 and TRBJ1-5, with 7 positions matching TRBD1. V lost 4 bases and J lost 5; bases outside the gene matches: 5. Germline loops: CDR1 KGHSH, CDR2 LQKENI. The CDR3 is 14 residues long. CDR3 sequence reads: CASSLDRVDQPQHF. DNA for the CDR3: TGTGCCAGCTCACTCGACAGGGTGGATCAGCCCCAGCATTTT.

The CDR3 DNA reads as TGTGCCAGCAGCCCTTACATAACAGATACGCAGTATTTT. It is translated as CASSPYITDTQYF. The V and J genes are TRBV7-2 and TRBJ2-3; no firm D call. There are 13 residues in the CDR3. Between the trimmed V and J ends, which lost 5 bases and 3 bases, there was a span of 9 bases. From germline, CDR1 is SGHTA and CDR2 FQGNSA.

CDR3 in DNA: TGTGCCAGCTCACCAAAGTCGGCTAGCACCGACTACGAGCAGTACTTC. Its protein is CASSPKSASTDYEQYF. The chain uses TRBV18 and TRBJ2-7; TRBD2 is a possible D gene (5 bases). V lost 2 bases to trimming and J lost 3 bases, with 17 bases between them. Germline CDR1 is KGHSH and CDR2 is LQKENI. The CDR3 has 16 amino acids.

This chain uses TRBV5-6 with TRBJ2-1, with a tentative D call TRBD2 (5 bases). The CDR3 length is 12 residues. V was cut by 4 bases and J by 6 bases, with 8 bases left in between. The germline gives CDR1 SGHDT, CDR2 YYEEEE. This CDR3 reads CASSGLINEQFF. CDR3 nucleotide sequence: TGTGCCAGCAGCGGACTGATCAATGAGCAGTTCTTC.